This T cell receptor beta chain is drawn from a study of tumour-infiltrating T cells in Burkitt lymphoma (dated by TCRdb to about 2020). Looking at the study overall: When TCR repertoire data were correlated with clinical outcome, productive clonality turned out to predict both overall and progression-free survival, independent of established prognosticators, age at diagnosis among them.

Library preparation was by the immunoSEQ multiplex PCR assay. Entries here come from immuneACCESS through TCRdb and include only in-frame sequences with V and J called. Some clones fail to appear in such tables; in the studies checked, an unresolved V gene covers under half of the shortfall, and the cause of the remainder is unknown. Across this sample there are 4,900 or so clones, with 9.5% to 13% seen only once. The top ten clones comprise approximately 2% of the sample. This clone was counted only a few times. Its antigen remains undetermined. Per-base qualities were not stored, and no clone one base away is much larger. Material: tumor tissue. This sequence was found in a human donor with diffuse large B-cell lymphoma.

Here is the DNA: TGCGCCAGCAGCGATGGGGGGGCGTTCTCCTACAATGAGCAGTTCTTC. It is translated as CASSDGGAFSYNEQFF. The chain employs TRBV5-1 and TRBJ2-1; TRBD2 is perhaps the D gene, given 7 matching bases. The junction shows trimming of 4 bases on V and 0 bases on J, plus 14 bases between the germline ends. For CDR1 and CDR2, the germline V gene lists SGHRS and YFSETQ. Spanning cysteine to phenylalanine, the CDR3 consists of 16 amino acids. The entry retains the CDR3 DNA only, 48 bases that are in frame from base 1.